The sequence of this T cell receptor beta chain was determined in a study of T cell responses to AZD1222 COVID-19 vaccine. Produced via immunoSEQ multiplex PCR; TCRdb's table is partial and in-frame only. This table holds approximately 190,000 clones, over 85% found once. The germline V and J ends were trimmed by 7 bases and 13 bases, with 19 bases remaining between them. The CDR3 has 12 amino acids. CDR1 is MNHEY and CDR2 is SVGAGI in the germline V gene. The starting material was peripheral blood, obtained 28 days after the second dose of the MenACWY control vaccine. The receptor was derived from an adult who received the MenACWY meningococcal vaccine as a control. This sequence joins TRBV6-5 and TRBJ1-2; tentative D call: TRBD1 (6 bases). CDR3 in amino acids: CASTYRGDTSTF. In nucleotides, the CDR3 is TGTGCCAGCACCTACCGAGGGGACACCTCCACCTTC.